This T cell receptor beta chain derives from a study of cytomegalovirus exposure and HLA in healthy donors. In the study overall: Previous work identified 90 million to 130 million unique TCR beta sequences from some 170 million T cells. HLA-typed donors were the source of approximately 88 million unique TCRs held in an early data release.

Researchers ran the PCR with 60 Vbeta and 13 Jbeta primers. This table comes from immunoSEQ multiplex PCR, and its TCRdb copy is limited to in-frame clones, with some not included. This table holds some 180,000 clones, approximately 80% found once. The germline CDR1 and CDR2 sequences are SGHVS and FNYEAQ. This CDR3 is 16 amino acids long. J was trimmed by 4 bases and V by 0 bases; bases with no gene match: 7. The source material was PBMCs. This receptor was obtained from a female donor in good health and CMV-seronegative. The chain joins TRBV7-6 to TRBJ2-5; 8 nucleotides line up with TRBD1. The CDR3 region has the DNA TGTGCCAGCAGCTTAGCGAGCCAGGGGGCGGGAGAGACCCAGTACTTC. Residues: CASSLASQGAGETQYF.